The T cell receptor beta chain described here comes from a study of T cell responses to AZD1222 COVID-19 vaccine. A few counts support this clone. V was shortened by 7 bases and J by 2 bases, with 14 bases between the two germline ends. Germline-derived CDR1 and CDR2 are SEHNR and FQNEAQ (reference sequence). CDR3 length: 14 residues. The table came from immunoSEQ multiplex PCR; TCRdb's copy has only in-frame clones and leaves some out. Altogether around 120,000 clones are present, under 85% being singletons, with the ten largest covering around 6.2%. The receptor comes from an adult in good health. The gene calls are TRBV7-9 and TRBJ2-5; TRBD2 is a possible D gene (5 bases). The source material was peripheral blood, sampled on day 0 of AZD1222 vaccination. DNA of the CDR3: TGTGCCAGCACTCTTGCGGGTCCGCAAGAGACCCAGTACTTC. Amino acid sequence: CASTLAGPQETQYF.